A selection of T cell receptor beta chains follows, all from one sample in a study of identical twins. MiXCR, run by TCRdb on the 5' RACE reads, gives a single entry per CDR3 protein. This table holds nearly 650,000 distinct CDR3 sequences, about 7% found once. The sample also formed part of further work on yellow fever vaccine responses in identical twins.

Source material: PBMCs. All receptors come from a woman under 30 in good health. Both conserved end residues are part of each CDR3. A D gene is named only where the DNA matches it firmly. Size values are once, few and many counts, or a class for expanded clones, and some rows have none.

d_gene,abundance,j_gene,len,v_gene,CDR3aa,CDR3nt
.,few,TRBJ2-5,17,TRBV5-1,CASSLLLGPEGRETQYF,TGCGCCAGCAGCTTGTTGCTGGGCCCGGAAGGGCGAGAGACCCAGTACTTC
.,.,TRBJ1-5,15,TRBV6-5,CASSDSGGGNQPQHF,TGTGCCAGCAGTGACTCCGGTGGGGGCAATCAGCCCCAGCATTTT
.,many,TRBJ2-1,16,TRBV4-2,CASSQGRDRSYNEQFF,TGTGCCAGCAGCCAAGGACGGGATAGGTCCTACAATGAGCAGTTCTTC
.,many,TRBJ1-6,14,TRBV3-1,CASSQDTGNSPLHF,TGTGCCAGCAGCCAAGACACCGGAAATTCACCCCTCCACTTT
.,few,TRBJ1-2,13,TRBV7-9,CASSLEVPYGYTF,TGTGCCAGCAGCTTAGAGGTTCCCTATGGCTACACCTTC
TRBD2,.,TRBJ2-7,13,TRBV19,CASSIALADEQYF,TGTGCCAGTAGTATCGCACTAGCGGACGAGCAGTACTTC
TRBD2,many,TRBJ2-1,16,TRBV11-2,CASSSTSSGRANEQFF,TGTGCCAGCAGCTCGACGTCTAGCGGGAGGGCCAATGAGCAGTTCTTC
.,few,TRBJ1-2,12,TRBV12-3/TRBV12-4,CASSFGGVGYTF,TGTGCCAGCAGTTTTGGGGGGGTTGGCTACACCTTC
.,few,TRBJ2-5,17,TRBV11-2,CASSGSPSGSRGETQYF,TGTGCCAGCAGCGGGAGCCCTTCAGGGTCTCGCGGAGAGACCCAGTACTTC
TRBD1,.,TRBJ1-2,13,TRBV29-1,CSVERGTGNGYTF,TGCAGCGTTGAAAGAGGGACAGGGAATGGCTACACCTTC
.,.,TRBJ2-1,14,TRBV24-1,CATSDFILGVRQFF,TGTGCCACCAGTGATTTTATACTAGGAGTGCGGCAGTTCTTC
.,.,TRBJ2-1,15,TRBV15,CATSRDRDIPSEQFF,TGTGCCACCAGCAGAGACAGGGACATACCGAGTGAGCAGTTCTTC
TRBD2,many,TRBJ2-5,17,TRBV7-8,CASSPRGAGGGKETQYF,TGTGCCAGCAGCCCCCGCGGAGCGGGGGGAGGTAAAGAGACCCAGTACTTC
TRBD2,many,TRBJ2-1,13,TRBV29-1,CSVVAGGGNEQFF,TGCAGCGTCGTAGCGGGAGGAGGAAATGAGCAGTTCTTC
.,few,TRBJ2-7,13,TRBV10-3,CAISADDSYEQYF,TGTGCCATCAGTGCGGACGATTCCTACGAGCAGTACTTC
.,.,TRBJ1-2,14,TRBV7-9,CASSLAEVNYGYTF,TGTGCCAGCAGCTTAGCGGAGGTCAACTATGGCTACACCTTC
.,.,TRBJ2-1,11,TRBV18,CASSVQDEQFF,TGTGCCAGCTCAGTCCAGGATGAGCAGTTCTTC
TRBD2,few,TRBJ2-3,17,TRBV9,CASSVDGAGSSTDTQYF,TGTGCCAGCAGCGTAGATGGAGCGGGGTCTAGCACAGATACGCAGTATTTT
TRBD2,.,TRBJ2-2,15,TRBV3-1,CASSQSSGRAGELFF,TGTGCCAGCAGCCAATCGTCAGGGAGGGCCGGGGAGCTGTTTTTT
TRBD2,few,TRBJ2-7,19,TRBV6-4,CASMDSLGTSGGFSYEQYF,TGTGCCAGCATGGATTCTCTCGGGACTAGCGGAGGGTTCTCCTACGAGCAGTACTTC
.,few,TRBJ1-1,14,TRBV2,CASRGRAGNTEAFF,TGTGCCAGCCGGGGTAGGGCCGGGAACACTGAAGCTTTCTTT
.,few,TRBJ2-5,12,TRBV6-2/TRBV6-3,CASTQIQETQYF,TGTGCCAGCACACAGATCCAAGAGACCCAGTACTTC
TRBD1,.,TRBJ2-3,14,TRBV10-3,CAISESTGKDTQYF,TGTGCCATCAGTGAGTCGACAGGGAAGGATACGCAGTATTTT
.,few,TRBJ2-1,15,TRBV14,CASSQPGSSYNEQFF,TGTGCCAGCAGCCAACCAGGGAGCTCCTACAATGAGCAGTTCTTC
.,.,TRBJ2-6,17,TRBV5-1,CASSKTQAASGANVLTF,TGCGCCAGCAGCAAGACGCAGGCCGCCTCTGGGGCCAACGTCCTGACTTTC
TRBD2,many,TRBJ2-1,17,TRBV12-3/TRBV12-4,CASSLETSGRAVNEQFF,TGTGCCAGCAGTTTAGAGACTAGCGGGAGGGCCGTAAATGAGCAGTTCTTC
TRBD1,.,TRBJ2-7,11,TRBV28,CASSQSGGFHF,TGTGCCAGCAGTCAATCAGGGGGCTTCCATTTC
.,many,TRBJ1-5,13,TRBV20-1,CSALDGHNQPQHF,TGCAGTGCCTTAGACGGACACAATCAGCCCCAGCATTTT
.,many,TRBJ1-1,16,TRBV3-1,CASSQDPPEGDTEAFF,TGTGCCAGCAGCCAAGATCCACCAGAGGGGGACACTGAAGCTTTCTTT
.,.,TRBJ1-1,13,TRBV20-1,CSARETANSEAFF,TGCAGTGCTAGAGAAACAGCTAATTCTGAAGCTTTCTTT
.,few,TRBJ1-2,15,TRBV25-1,CASSATLTANYGYTF,TGTGCCAGCAGCGCAACACTGACAGCGAACTATGGCTACACCTTC
.,many,TRBJ2-1,17,TRBV4-1,CASSPRSADKYYNEQFF,TGCGCCAGCAGTCCAAGGTCGGCCGACAAATACTACAATGAGCAGTTCTTC
.,many,TRBJ1-1,15,TRBV12-3/TRBV12-4,CASSLRTAMNTEAFF,TGTGCCAGCAGCCTTAGGACAGCCATGAACACTGAAGCTTTCTTT
TRBD2,few,TRBJ2-1,16,TRBV12-3/TRBV12-4,CASRYRLAGDFNEQFF,TGTGCCAGCAGGTATCGACTAGCGGGGGACTTCAATGAGCAGTTCTTC
.,many,TRBJ1-6,13,TRBV28,CASSLVGTSPLHF,TGTGCCAGCAGTTTAGTAGGGACCTCACCCCTCCACTTT
.,few,TRBJ1-4,15,TRBV14,CASSQDSQTNEKLFF,TGTGCCAGCAGCCAAGATAGCCAGACAAATGAAAAACTGTTTTTT
.,few,TRBJ2-5,16,TRBV3-1,CASIGLGGRFEETQYF,TGTGCCAGCATTGGGTTGGGGGGGCGGTTTGAAGAGACCCAGTACTTC
TRBD2,.,TRBJ2-3,17,TRBV7-2,CASSAWTSGSSTDTQYF,TGTGCCAGCAGCGCCTGGACTAGCGGTTCTAGCACAGATACGCAGTATTTT
.,.,TRBJ2-5,16,TRBV20-1,CSARDGGRVFQETQYF,TGCAGTGCTAGAGATGGAGGCAGAGTCTTCCAAGAGACCCAGTACTTC
.,many,TRBJ2-3,14,TRBV5-1,CASSSLSYTDTQYF,TGCGCCAGCAGCTCGCTGTCGTACACAGATACGCAGTATTTT
.,few,TRBJ2-7,13,TRBV20-1,CSAPVSGSYEQYF,TGCAGTGCCCCGGTTAGCGGCTCCTACGAGCAGTACTTC
.,few,TRBJ2-5,16,TRBV24-1,CATSDLRQGTQETQYF,TGTGCCACCAGTGATTTAAGGCAGGGGACACAAGAGACCCAGTACTTC